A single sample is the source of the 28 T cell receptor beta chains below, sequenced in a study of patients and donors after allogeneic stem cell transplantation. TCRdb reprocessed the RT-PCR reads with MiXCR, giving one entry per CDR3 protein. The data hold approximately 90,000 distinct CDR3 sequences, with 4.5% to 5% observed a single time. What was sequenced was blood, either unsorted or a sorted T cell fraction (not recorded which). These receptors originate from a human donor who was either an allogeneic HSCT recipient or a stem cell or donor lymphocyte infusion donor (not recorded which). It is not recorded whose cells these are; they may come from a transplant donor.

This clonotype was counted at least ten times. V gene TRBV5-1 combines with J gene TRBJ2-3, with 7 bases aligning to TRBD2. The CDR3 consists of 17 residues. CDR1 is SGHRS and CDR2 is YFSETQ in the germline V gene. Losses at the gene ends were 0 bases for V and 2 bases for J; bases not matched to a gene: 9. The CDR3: CASSLGSSGELTDTQYF. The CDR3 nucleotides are TGCGCCAGCAGCTTGGGTTCCAGCGGGGAGCTCACAGATACGCAGTATTTT.

CDR3 amino acids: CASRPEGFLHTGELFF. The CDR3 DNA sequence: TGTGCCAGCAGGCCCGAGGGGTTCCTTCACACCGGGGAGCTGTTTTTT. The rearrangement uses TRBV27 and TRBJ2-2, with D perhaps given as TRBD1 or TRBD2 (5 bases each). V dropped 6 bases and J dropped 3 bases, with 17 bases sitting between them. This CDR3 contains 16 residues. Germline-derived CDR1 and CDR2 are MNHEY and SMNVEV (reference sequence).

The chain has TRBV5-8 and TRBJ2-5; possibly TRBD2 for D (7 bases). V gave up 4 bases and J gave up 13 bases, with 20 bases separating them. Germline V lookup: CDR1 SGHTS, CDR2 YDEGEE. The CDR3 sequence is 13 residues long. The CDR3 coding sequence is TGTGCCAGCAGCCCGATTAGGGGGGGACCGGCGTACTTC. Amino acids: CASSPIRGGPAYF. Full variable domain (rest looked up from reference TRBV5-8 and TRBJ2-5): EAGVTQSPTHLIKTRGQQATLRCSPISGHTSVYWYQQALGLGLQFLLWYDEGEERNRGNFPPRFSGRQFPNYSSELNVNALELEDSALYLCASSPIRGGPAYFGPGTRLLVL.

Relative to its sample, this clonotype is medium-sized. The CDR3 region is CASSPGTSGYEQYF. CDR3 nucleotides: TGTGCCAGCAGCCCCGGGACTAGCGGCTACGAGCAGTACTTC. The chain links TRBV28 to TRBJ2-7; 11 nucleotides agree with TRBD2. The trim removed 6 bases at V and 3 bases at J, leaving 4 bases unmatched. Germline assignment: CDR1 MDHEN and CDR2 SYDVKM. The CDR3 length is 14 residues.

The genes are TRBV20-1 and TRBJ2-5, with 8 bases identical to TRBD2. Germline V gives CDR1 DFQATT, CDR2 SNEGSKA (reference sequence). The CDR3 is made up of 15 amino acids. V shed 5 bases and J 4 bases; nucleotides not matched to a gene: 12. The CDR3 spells CSAPRGGGMRETQYF. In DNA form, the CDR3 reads TGCAGTGCTCCCCGCGGCGGGGGGATGAGAGAGACCCAGTACTTC.

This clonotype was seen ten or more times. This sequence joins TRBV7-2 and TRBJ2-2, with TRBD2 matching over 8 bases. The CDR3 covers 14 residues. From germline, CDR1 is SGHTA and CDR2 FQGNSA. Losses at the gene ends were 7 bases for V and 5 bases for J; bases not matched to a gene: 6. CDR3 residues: CASTPGGGTGELFF. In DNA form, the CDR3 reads TGTGCCAGCACCCCCGGGGGGGGAACCGGGGAGCTGTTTTTT.

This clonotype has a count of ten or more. In DNA form, the CDR3 reads TGCAGCATACTACCCCAAGGGGGCGTTATAGATACGCAGTATTTT. Protein sequence: CSILPQGGVIDTQYF. The chain employs TRBV29-1 and TRBJ2-3; TRBD1 aligns across 7 bases. The CDR3 has 15 residues. Germline V gene data show CDR1 as SQVTM and CDR2 as ANQGSEA. Germline trimming cut 8 bases from V and 5 bases from J; bases unmatched to any gene: 16.

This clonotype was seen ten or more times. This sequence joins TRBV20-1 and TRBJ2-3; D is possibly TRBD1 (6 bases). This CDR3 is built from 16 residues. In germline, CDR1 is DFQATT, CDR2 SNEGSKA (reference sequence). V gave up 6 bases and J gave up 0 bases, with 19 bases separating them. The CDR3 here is CSARKYTGISTDTQYF. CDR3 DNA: TGCAGTGCAAGGAAATACACAGGGATAAGCACAGATACGCAGTATTTT.

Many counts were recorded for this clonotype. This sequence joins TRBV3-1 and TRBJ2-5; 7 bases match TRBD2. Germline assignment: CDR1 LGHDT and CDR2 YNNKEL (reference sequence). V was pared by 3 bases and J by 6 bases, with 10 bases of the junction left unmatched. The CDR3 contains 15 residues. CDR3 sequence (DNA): TGTGCCAGCAGCCATGAACTAGCGTATGCGAAGACCCAGTACTTC. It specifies CASSHELAYAKTQYF.

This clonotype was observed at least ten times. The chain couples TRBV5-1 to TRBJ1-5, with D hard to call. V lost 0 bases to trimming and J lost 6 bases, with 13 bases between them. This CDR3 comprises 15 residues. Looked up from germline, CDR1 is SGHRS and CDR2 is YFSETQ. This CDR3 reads CASSLDGEGLQPQHF. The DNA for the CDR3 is TGCGCCAGCAGCTTGGATGGAGAGGGCCTTCAGCCCCAGCATTTT.

This chain's CDR3 is CASTGQGGDYGYTF. The CDR3 DNA reads as TGTGCCAGCACTGGACAGGGGGGAGACTATGGCTACACCTTC. The chain combines TRBV2 with TRBJ1-2, with 10 nucleotides matching TRBD1. The ends lost 7 bases at V and 3 bases at J; junction bases unmatched: 5. This CDR3 contains 14 residues. CDR1 is SNHLY, CDR2 FYNNEI, per germline.

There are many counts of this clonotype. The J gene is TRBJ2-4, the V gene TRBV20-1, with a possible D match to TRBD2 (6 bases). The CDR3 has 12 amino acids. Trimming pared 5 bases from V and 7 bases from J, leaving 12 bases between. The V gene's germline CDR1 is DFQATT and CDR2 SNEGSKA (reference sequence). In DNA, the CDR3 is TGCAGTGCTCGGGGAGGAGGGAACATTCAGTACTTC. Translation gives CSARGGGNIQYF.

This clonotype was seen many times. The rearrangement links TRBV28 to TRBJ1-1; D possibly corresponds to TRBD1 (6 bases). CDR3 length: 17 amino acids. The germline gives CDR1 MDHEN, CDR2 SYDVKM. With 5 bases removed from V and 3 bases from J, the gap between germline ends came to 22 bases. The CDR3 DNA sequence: TGTGCCAGCAGTCTCGCACGGTGGGGGCGCCAGGACACTGAAGCTTTCTTT. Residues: CASSLARWGRQDTEAFF.

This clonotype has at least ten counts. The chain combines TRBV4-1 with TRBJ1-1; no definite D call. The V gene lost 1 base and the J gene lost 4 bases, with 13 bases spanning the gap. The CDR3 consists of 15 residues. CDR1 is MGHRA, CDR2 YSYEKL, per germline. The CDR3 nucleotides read TGCGCCAGCAGCCAAGCGCACCGGGGTCGCACTGAAGCTTTCTTT. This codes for CASSQAHRGRTEAFF.

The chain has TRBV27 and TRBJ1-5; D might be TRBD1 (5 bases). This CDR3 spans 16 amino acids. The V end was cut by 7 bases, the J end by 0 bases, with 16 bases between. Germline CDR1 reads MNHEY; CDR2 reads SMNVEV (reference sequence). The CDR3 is CASTRRGGLSNQPQHF. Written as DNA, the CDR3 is TGTGCCAGCACCAGAAGGGGAGGGCTTAGCAATCAGCCCCAGCATTTT.

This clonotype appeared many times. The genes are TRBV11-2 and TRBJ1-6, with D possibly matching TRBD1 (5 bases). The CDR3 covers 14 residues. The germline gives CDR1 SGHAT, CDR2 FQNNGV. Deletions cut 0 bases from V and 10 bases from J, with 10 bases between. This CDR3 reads CASSLDRVRSPLHF. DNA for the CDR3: TGTGCCAGCAGCTTAGACAGGGTACGGTCACCCCTCCACTTT.

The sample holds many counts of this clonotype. CDR3 residues: CASSVGGEGEKLFF. The DNA for the CDR3 is TGTGCCAGCAGTGTTGGGGGAGAAGGTGAAAAACTGTTTTTT. J is TRBJ1-4 and V is TRBV6-1, with a weak D call TRBD1 (5 bases). Trimming took 4 bases from V and 7 from J, leaving 13 bases between them. The germline V gene encodes CDR1 MNHNS and CDR2 SASEGT. The CDR3 is 14 residues long.

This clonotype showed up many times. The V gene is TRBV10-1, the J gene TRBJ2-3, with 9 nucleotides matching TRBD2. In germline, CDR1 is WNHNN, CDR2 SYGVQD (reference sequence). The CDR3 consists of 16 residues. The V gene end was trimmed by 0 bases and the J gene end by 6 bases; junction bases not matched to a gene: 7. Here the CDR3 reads CASSESNSGRSDTQYF. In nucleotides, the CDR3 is TGCGCCAGCAGTGAGTCGAACAGCGGGAGGTCGGATACGCAGTATTTT.

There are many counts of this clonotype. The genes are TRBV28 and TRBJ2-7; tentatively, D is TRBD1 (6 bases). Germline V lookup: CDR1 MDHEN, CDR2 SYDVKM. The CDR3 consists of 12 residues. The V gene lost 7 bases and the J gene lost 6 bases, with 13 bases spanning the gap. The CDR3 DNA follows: TGTGCCAGCACCCCAGGGGCGGGCGAGCAGTACTTC. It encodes CASTPGAGEQYF.

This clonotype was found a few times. Here the CDR3 reads CASRSQGLSGNTIYF. DNA for the CDR3: TGTGCCAGCAGGTCTCAGGGTTTATCGGGAAACACCATATATTTT. V usage is TRBV28 and J usage is TRBJ1-3, with D tentatively TRBD1 (5 bases). The ends were cut back, 6 bases at V and 4 bases at J, with 16 bases in the middle. The CDR3 spans 15 residues. Germline values: CDR1 MDHEN, CDR2 SYDVKM.

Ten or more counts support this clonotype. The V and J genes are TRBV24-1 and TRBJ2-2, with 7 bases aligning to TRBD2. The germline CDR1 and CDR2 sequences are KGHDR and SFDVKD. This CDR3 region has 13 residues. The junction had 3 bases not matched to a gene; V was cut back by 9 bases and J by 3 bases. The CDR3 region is CATGLADTGELFF. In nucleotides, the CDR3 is TGTGCCACCGGGCTAGCGGACACCGGGGAGCTGTTTTTT.

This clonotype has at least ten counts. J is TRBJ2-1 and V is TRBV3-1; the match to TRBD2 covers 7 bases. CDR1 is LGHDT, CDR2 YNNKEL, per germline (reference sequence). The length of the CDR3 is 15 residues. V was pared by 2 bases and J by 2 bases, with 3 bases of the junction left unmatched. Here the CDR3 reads CASSQIGGTYNEQFF. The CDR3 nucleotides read TGTGCCAGCAGCCAAATCGGGGGGACCTACAATGAGCAGTTCTTC.

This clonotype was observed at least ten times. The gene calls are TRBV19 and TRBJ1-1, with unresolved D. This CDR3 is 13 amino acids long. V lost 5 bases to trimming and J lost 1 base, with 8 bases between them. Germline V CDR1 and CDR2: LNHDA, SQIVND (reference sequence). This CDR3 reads CASSFQRNTEAFF. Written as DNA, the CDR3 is TGTGCCAGTAGTTTCCAGAGGAACACTGAAGCTTTCTTT.

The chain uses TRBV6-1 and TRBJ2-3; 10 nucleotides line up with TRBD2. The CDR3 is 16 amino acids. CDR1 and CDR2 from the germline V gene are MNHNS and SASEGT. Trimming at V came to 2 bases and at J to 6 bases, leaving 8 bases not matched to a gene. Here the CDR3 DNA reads TGTGCCAGCAGTGAATTGGTAGCGGGAGGTTTGGATACGCAGTATTTT. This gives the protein CASSELVAGGLDTQYF.

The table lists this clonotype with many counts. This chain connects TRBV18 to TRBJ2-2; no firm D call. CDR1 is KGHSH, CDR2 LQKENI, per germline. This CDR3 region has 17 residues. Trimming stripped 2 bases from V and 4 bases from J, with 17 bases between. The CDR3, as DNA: TGTGCCAGCTCACCAACCAATTATATCACGAGCACCGGGGAGCTGTTTTTT. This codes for CASSPTNYITSTGELFF.

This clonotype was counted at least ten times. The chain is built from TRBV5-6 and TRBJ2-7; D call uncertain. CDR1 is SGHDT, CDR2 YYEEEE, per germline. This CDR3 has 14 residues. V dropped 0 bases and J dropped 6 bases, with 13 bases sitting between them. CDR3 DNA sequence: TGTGCCAGCAGCTTGGAGGGATCCTACACCGAGCAGTACTTC. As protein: CASSLEGSYTEQYF. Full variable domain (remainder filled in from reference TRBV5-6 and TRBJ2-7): DAGVTQSPTHLIKTRGQQVTLRCSPKSGHDTVSWYQQALGQGPQFIFQYYEEEERQRGNFPDRFSGHQFPNYSSELNVNALLLGDSALYLCASSLEGSYTEQYFGPGTRLTVT.

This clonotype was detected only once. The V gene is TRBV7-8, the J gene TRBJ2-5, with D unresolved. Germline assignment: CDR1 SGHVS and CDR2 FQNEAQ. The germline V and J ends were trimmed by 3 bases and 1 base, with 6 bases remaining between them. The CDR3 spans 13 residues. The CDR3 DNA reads TGTGCCAGCAGCTTTAGGTTCCAAGAGACCCAGTACTTC. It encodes CASSFRFQETQYF.

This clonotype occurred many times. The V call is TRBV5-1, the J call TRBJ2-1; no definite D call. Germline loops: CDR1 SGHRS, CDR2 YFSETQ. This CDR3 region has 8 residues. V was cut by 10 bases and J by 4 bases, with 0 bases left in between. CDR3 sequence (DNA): TGCGCCTACAATGAGCAGTTCTTC. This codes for CAYNEQFF.